These 27 T cell receptor beta chains were all obtained from the same sample, sequenced in a study of cytomegalovirus exposure and HLA in healthy donors. It was with 60 Vbeta and 13 Jbeta primers that the PCR ran. Produced via immunoSEQ multiplex PCR; TCRdb's table is partial and in-frame only. In the table there are some 120,000 clones, over 70% of which are singletons. What was sequenced was PBMCs. These receptors came from a man aged 18 to 29 in good health and CMV-seropositive.

The chain links TRBV7-9 to TRBJ2-6; D unresolved. This CDR3 is built from 14 residues. Germline V CDR1 and CDR2: SEHNR, FQNEAQ (reference sequence). Trimming pared 1 base from V and 4 bases from J, leaving 5 bases between. CDR3 region: CASSLGAGANVLTF. The CDR3 DNA follows: TGTGCCAGCAGCTTAGGGGCCGGGGCCAACGTCCTGACTTTC.

Remarks on this clone: One end of the junction varies from germline; a read error may be responsible. J is TRBJ2-2 and V is TRBV11-2; TRBD2 is a possible D gene (5 bases). This CDR3 comprises 17 residues. The germline CDR1 and CDR2 sequences are SGHAT and FQNNGV. The CDR3 loop is CASTLWRLKVTTGELLF. The CDR3 nucleotides are TGTGCCAGCACCCTCTGGCGGCTGAAGGTCACCACCGGGGAGCTGCTTTTT.

The rearrangement links TRBV5-1 to TRBJ1-5; D gene unclear. Germline loops: CDR1 SGHRS, CDR2 YFSETQ. V gave up 0 bases and J gave up 7 bases, with 8 bases separating them. The CDR3 extends over 13 amino acids. The CDR3 loop reads CASSLEPMQPQHF. The CDR3 bases are TGCGCCAGCAGCTTGGAGCCCATGCAGCCCCAGCATTTT.

Notes on this clone: At one end, the junction sequence differs from germline, possibly due to a read error. The chain recombines TRBV7-7 with TRBJ2-5; TRBD1 matches 10 bases. The CDR3 contains 14 residues. Germline loops: CDR1 SSHAT, CDR2 FNYEAQ (reference sequence). The CDR3 here is CASSPGTGVETQYF. The CDR3 DNA sequence: TGTGCTAGCAGCCCGGGGACAGGGGTGGAGACCCAGTACTTC.

The V and J genes are TRBV5-1 and TRBJ1-1; possible D gene TRBD1, 5 bases. V was cut by 2 bases and J by 5 bases, with 16 bases left in between. CDR3 size: 15 residues. The germline V gene has CDR1 SGHRS and CDR2 YFSETQ. The CDR3 region has the DNA TGCGCCAGCAGCTTTGAACCAGGCGGGGGGACTGAAGCTTTCTTT. Protein sequence: CASSFEPGGGTEAFF.

The chain has TRBV30 and TRBJ2-7; the match to TRBD1 covers 9 bases. Germline V gives CDR1 GTSNPN, CDR2 SVGIG (reference sequence). CDR3 length equals 13 residues. The V and J ends lost 4 bases and 3 bases, in that order; junction bases with no gene match: 4. The chain's CDR3 is CAWTPGQGYEQYF. The CDR3 DNA sequence: TGTGCCTGGACCCCGGGACAGGGCTACGAGCAGTACTTC.

The rearrangement joins TRBV5-1 to TRBJ2-7, with 7 bases matching TRBD1. After removal of 3 bases from V and 2 bases from J, the junction contained 5 bases not matched to a gene. The CDR3 sequence is 14 residues long. Germline values: CDR1 SGHRS, CDR2 YFSETQ. DNA for the CDR3: TGCGCCAGCAGCTCGACAGGGCTTCCCTACGAGCAGTACTTC. Translation gives CASSSTGLPYEQYF.

The table lists this clone with a few counts. V is TRBV25-1 and J is TRBJ2-7; tentatively, D is TRBD2 (5 bases). V was cut by 5 bases and J by 0 bases, with 11 bases left in between. The CDR3 is 14 residues long. In germline, CDR1 is MGHDK, CDR2 SYGVNS. The CDR3 DNA reads as TGTGCCAGCAGTCAAGGACGGGGCTCCTACGAGCAGTACTTC. As protein: CASSQGRGSYEQYF.

The chain uses TRBV6-1 and TRBJ2-1; 12 positions agree with TRBD1. The trim removed 4 bases at V and 8 bases at J, leaving 9 bases unmatched. Germline V gene lookup returns CDR1 MNHNS and CDR2 SASEGT. This CDR3 is built from 16 residues. The chain's CDR3 is CASSAYPGQGAHEQFF. The CDR3 bases are TGTGCCAGCAGTGCCTATCCGGGACAGGGGGCCCATGAGCAGTTCTTC.

The chain employs TRBV19 and TRBJ2-2, with D possibly TRBD1 on 6 matching bases. CDR3 size: 17 residues. Germline CDR1 is LNHDA and CDR2 is SQIVND (reference sequence). V lost 0 bases and J lost 4, with 15 bases in between. CDR3 amino acids: CASSIDLGQGTTGELFF. CDR3 nucleotide sequence: TGTGCCAGTAGTATAGATCTCGGGCAGGGGACCACCGGGGAGCTGTTTTTT. Filled out from reference TRBV19 and TRBJ2-2, the complete variable domain reads DGGITQSPKYLFRKEGQNVTLSCEQNLNHDAMYWYRQDPGQGLRLIYYSQIVNDFQKGDIAEGYSVSREKKESFPLTVTSAQKNPTAFYLCASSIDLGQGTTGELFFGEGSRLTVL.

This chain connects TRBV21-1 to TRBJ1-2; the DNA was not used to check the table's D call, TRBD1. TRBV21-1 is designated a pseudogene. The CDR3 has 14 residues. CDR3 nucleotide sequence: TGTGCCAGCAGCAAAGCCAGGGGGCCGTATGGCTACACCTTC. This translates into CASSKARGPYGYTF.

The chain employs TRBV5-1 and TRBJ1-1; D not resolved. Germline lookup yields CDR1 SGHRS and CDR2 YFSETQ. V was pared by 0 bases and J by 1 base, with 7 bases between. The CDR3 totals 14 residues. The CDR3 protein is CASSLGSGNTEAFF. CDR3 in DNA: TGCGCCAGCAGCTTGGGTTCGGGGAACACTGAAGCTTTCTTT.

The V and J genes are TRBV5-1 and TRBJ2-3; 8 nucleotides line up with TRBD1. CDR3 length equals 14 residues. CDR1 is SGHRS, CDR2 YFSETQ, per germline. The V gene end was trimmed by 9 bases and the J gene end by 1 base; junction bases not matched to a gene: 7. Here the CDR3 DNA reads TGCGCCACCAAAGTACAGGGGGGCACAGATACGCAGTATTTT. This encodes CATKVQGGTDTQYF.

The chain uses TRBV11-2 and TRBJ1-4; TRBD1 matches 7 bases. J lost 4 bases, V lost 5 bases, and 10 bases had no gene match. This CDR3 is built from 16 residues. Germline-derived CDR1 and CDR2 are SGHAT and FQNNGV. DNA of the CDR3: TGTGCCAGCAGCAGCCCCGGGGGACAGCATAATGAAAAACTGTTTTTT. As protein: CASSSPGGQHNEKLFF.

This chain connects TRBV6-1 to TRBJ2-7; the D gene is possibly TRBD2 (5 bases). CDR1 and CDR2 from the germline V gene are MNHNS and SASEGT. The CDR3 sequence is 11 residues long. The V gene lost 7 bases and the J gene lost 5 bases, with 9 bases spanning the gap. The CDR3 DNA reads TGTGCCAGCACTGAGGGCCACGAGCAGTACTTC. Its protein is CASTEGHEQYF.

The V gene is TRBV15, the J gene TRBJ2-5, with D unresolved. Trimming took off 5 bases at V and 3 bases at J, with 10 bases between the two ends. From germline, CDR1 is LNHNV and CDR2 YYDKDF (reference sequence). The CDR3 sequence is 13 residues long. The CDR3 nucleotides read TGTGCCACCAGCGAAAGTGGAGAAGAGACCCAGTACTTC. This gives the protein CATSESGEETQYF.

This chain connects TRBV5-4 to TRBJ1-4, with a weak D call TRBD1 (5 bases). CDR3 size: 14 residues. Trimming removed 4 bases from V and 6 bases from J, with 13 bases in between. The V gene's germline CDR1 is SGHNT and CDR2 YYREEE (reference sequence). CDR3 residues: CASSLQGVDEKLFF. CDR3 nucleotides: TGTGCCAGCAGCCTACAAGGGGTGGATGAAAAACTGTTTTTT.

The chain links TRBV7-2 to TRBJ2-5; TRBD2 aligns across 8 bases. After removal of 6 bases from V and 4 bases from J, the junction contained 4 bases not matched to a gene. The CDR3 length is 13 residues. Germline V gene lookup returns CDR1 SGHTA and CDR2 FQGNSA. CDR3 DNA sequence: TGTGCCAGCAGAAGCGGGAGCGGAGAGACCCAGTACTTC. Protein: CASRSGSGETQYF.

The chain couples TRBV2 to TRBJ1-4; no firm D call. The CDR3 consists of 15 residues. Germline-derived CDR1 and CDR2 are SNHLY and FYNNEI. V was shortened by 4 bases and J by 0 bases, with 9 bases between the two germline ends. DNA of the CDR3: TGTGCCAGCAGTGTAGACACCGCAACTAATGAAAAACTGTTTTTT. Protein: CASSVDTATNEKLFF.

The J gene is TRBJ2-3, the V gene TRBV6-1; weak D call: TRBD1 (6 bases). This CDR3 is built from 15 residues. Between the trimmed V and J ends, which lost 9 bases and 4 bases, there was a span of 20 bases. Germline CDR1 is MNHNS and CDR2 is SASEGT. The CDR3 bases are TGTGCCAGTAGGGGGACATCGGTTACCTCAGATACGCAGTATTTT. Its protein product is CASRGTSVTSDTQYF.

The V call is TRBV2, the J call TRBJ2-1, with D maybe TRBD1 (6 bases). Germline lookup yields CDR1 SNHLY and CDR2 FYNNEI. The CDR3 is 13 residues long. Trimming stripped 5 bases from V and 10 bases from J, with 15 bases between. The CDR3 DNA follows: TGTGCCAGCAGTAACCTAGGGGGTGCAGAGCAGTTCTTC. It specifies CASSNLGGAEQFF.

The chain has TRBV5-1 and TRBJ2-2, with 7 positions matching TRBD1. The junction had 2 bases not matched to a gene; V was cut back by 0 bases and J by 3 bases. The CDR3 consists of 15 residues. Germline lookup yields CDR1 SGHRS and CDR2 YFSETQ. CDR3 coding DNA: TGCGCCAGCAGCTTGGCCACAGGGGACACCGGGGAGCTGTTTTTT. This gives the protein CASSLATGDTGELFF.

The chain has TRBV5-6 and TRBJ2-7; tentatively, D is TRBD1 (5 bases). Germline V gene sequence: CDR1 SGHDT, CDR2 YYEEEE. CDR3 length equals 13 residues. V was clipped by 5 bases and J by 1 base, with 10 bases between them. The CDR3 coding sequence is TGTGCCAGCAGTACAGGAGCATCCTACGAGCAGTACTTC. Its protein is CASSTGASYEQYF.

The gene calls are TRBV5-6 and TRBJ1-1; unclear D gene. Germline V gene sequence: CDR1 SGHDT, CDR2 YYEEEE. CDR3 length equals 15 residues. V lost 4 bases and J lost 0, with 13 bases in between. The CDR3 DNA reads TGTGCCAGCAGCGGAGAGGGTCTCGTGAACACTGAAGCTTTCTTT. Translating it yields CASSGEGLVNTEAFF.

V and J are TRBV7-8 and TRBJ1-6; TRBD1 matches at 11 bases. The germline gives CDR1 SGHVS, CDR2 FQNEAQ. The J segment lost 0 bases and the V segment lost 6 bases, leaving 7 bases of the junction unmatched. This CDR3 spans 18 amino acids. CDR3 residues: CASSSGTGGFSYNSPLHF. CDR3 sequence (DNA): TGTGCCAGCAGTTCCGGGACAGGGGGTTTCTCCTATAATTCACCCCTCCACTTT.

The chain combines TRBV5-1 with TRBJ2-3, with TRBD2 matching over 11 bases. The CDR3 is 16 amino acids. Germline trimming cut 3 bases from V and 6 bases from J; bases unmatched to any gene: 9. Germline V CDR1 and CDR2: SGHRS, YFSETQ. The CDR3 nucleotides read TGCGCCAGCAGCTCAGAGACTAGCGGGGCCTGGGATACGCAGTATTTT. Protein sequence: CASSSETSGAWDTQYF.

J is TRBJ1-3 and V is TRBV11-2, with D maybe TRBD1 (6 bases). The CDR3 spans 15 residues. V was clipped by 4 bases and J by 0 bases, with 10 bases between them. Germline values: CDR1 SGHAT, CDR2 FQNNGV. The CDR3 sequence: CASSSSDSSGNTIYF. In nucleotides, the CDR3 is TGTGCCAGCAGCTCGTCGGACAGCTCTGGAAACACCATATATTTT.